A selection of T cell receptor beta chains follows, all from one sample in a study of cytomegalovirus exposure and HLA in healthy donors. Sequenced by immunoSEQ multiplex PCR; TCRdb stores in-frame clones only, minus some. The sample carries 160,000 or so clones, about 73% recorded once. Sequenced sample: PBMCs. The source is a woman in her 40s in good health and CMV-seronegative. The CDR3 runs from the conserved cysteine through the conserved F or W. D genes are given only for firm matches. Where a row states a size, it is once, few, many or the class of an expanded clone; other rows omit it.

TRBJ1-1,NA,NA,TRBV28,TGTGCCAGCAGTTTACCCCCGGGCACTGAAGCTTTCTTT,CASSLPPGTEAFF
TRBJ2-5,NA,NA,TRBV2,TGTGCCAGCATTATAAACCCCAGGGTCGGAGAGACCCAGTACTTC,CASIINPRVGETQYF
TRBJ2-7,NA,TRBD2,TRBV2,TGTGCCAGCATCCCCAGGGAGCGGGGGCACTACGAGCAGTACTTC,CASIPRERGHYEQYF
TRBJ2-7,NA,TRBD1,TRBV7-9,TGTGCCAGCAGCTTCTGGACAGGGACCTACGAGCAGTACTTC,CASSFWTGTYEQYF
TRBJ1-5,NA,TRBD1,TRBV2,TGTGCCAGCAGGGGGGACAGGGCTAGCAATCAGCCCCAGCATTTT,CASRGDRASNQPQHF
TRBJ2-4,NA,TRBD2,TRBV6-1,TGTGCCAGCACATGGGGGGGGGACATTCAGTACTTC,CASTWGGDIQYF
TRBJ2-1,once,TRBD1,TRBV19,TGTGCCAGTAGTATGGGACAGGGGGCGTTCTATGAGCAGTTCTTC,CASSMGQGAFYEQFF
TRBJ2-5,few,TRBD1,TRBV5-1,TGCGCCAGCAGCCGAGGGGGCTCCCAAGAGACCCAGTACTTC,CASSRGGSQETQYF
TRBJ2-7,NA,NA,TRBV27,TGTGCCAGCAGTTTCTCGGGAGCCAGCTACGAGCAGTACTTC,CASSFSGASYEQYF
TRBJ2-7,NA,TRBD1,TRBV10-3,TGTGCCATCAGTGAGTCCAGGACAGGGGTCGAGCAGTACTTC,CAISESRTGVEQYF
TRBJ1-2,NA,NA,TRBV7-3,TGTGCCAGCAGCTTATGGCCTTTCCCGGGACAACAACCTAGGGGCTACACCTTC,CASSLWPFPGQQPRGYTF
TRBJ1-1,few,NA,TRBV5-1,TGCGCCAGCAGCTTGGTTGGGGGCGCGGGCACTGAAGCTTTCTTT,CASSLVGGAGTEAFF
TRBJ1-6,few,TRBD1,TRBV7-6,TGTGCCAGCAGCTTAGAGGGACAGGGTGATTCACCCCTCCACTTT,CASSLEGQGDSPLHF
TRBJ1-2,NA,TRBD1,TRBV28,TGTGCCAGCAGTTCGACAGGGGGTAAAAACTATGGCTACACCTTC,CASSSTGGKNYGYTF
TRBJ2-1,NA,NA,TRBV4-1,TGCGCCAGCAGCCAAGTTCCAGGGCAGGGATGGGAGCAGTTCTTC,CASSQVPGQGWEQFF
TRBJ2-1,NA,TRBD2,TRBV7-2,TGTGCCGGCAGCGCGGGGGGCTCCTACAATGAGCAGTTCTTC,CAGSAGGSYNEQFF
TRBJ2-5,NA,NA,TRBV2,TGTGCCAGCAGTGAAGCGTGGCCCGGGGAGACCCAGTACTTC,CASSEAWPGETQYF
TRBJ1-5,NA,NA,TRBV6-6,TGTGCCAGCACCCTAATGGGGGGGGGCGGCTATCAGCCCCAGCATTTT,CASTLMGGGGYQPQHF
TRBJ1-1,few,NA,TRBV27,TGTGCCAGCAGTCTAGGGGAGGGGACTGAAGCTTTCTTT,CASSLGEGTEAFF
TRBJ1-2,NA,NA,TRBV6-1,TGTGCCAGCACGACAGCTAACTATGGCTACACCTTC,CASTTANYGYTF
TRBJ1-1,NA,TRBD1,TRBV5-1,TGCGCCAGCAGCGAGGACAGGGGATTGGCCTTAGGCACTGAAGCTTTCTTT,CASSEDRGLALGTEAFF
TRBJ1-3,NA,NA,TRBV7-9,TGTGCCAGCAGCTTACTTCCGGCTGGAAACACCATATATTTT,CASSLLPAGNTIYF
TRBJ2-7,NA,TRBD2,TRBV28,TGTGCCAGCACCTCCCTCGCACGGGGGGGTTGGAACGAGCAGTACTTC,CASTSLARGGWNEQYF
TRBJ1-6,NA,TRBD1,TRBV6-5,TGTGCCAGCAGTCAACAGGGGGCTCAAAATTCACCCCTCCACTTT,CASSQQGAQNSPLHF
TRBJ2-2,NA,NA,TRBV2,TGTGCCAGACGAGGGCTAGCGCCGACCACCGGGGAGCTGTTTTTT,CARRGLAPTTGELFF
TRBJ2-7,NA,NA,TRBV2,TGTGCCAGCAGTGCATGGACAGCGGCCTACGAGCAGTACTTC,CASSAWTAAYEQYF
TRBJ2-1,NA,TRBD2,TRBV18,TGTGCCAGCTCACCCTCACTAGCGGGGGGGGACAATGAGCAGTTCTTC,CASSPSLAGGDNEQFF
TRBJ2-1,once,NA,TRBV12-2,TGTGCAAGTCGCTTATTACGGGTGGTCTTCACCTACAATGAGCAGTTCTTC,CASRLLRVVFTYNEQFF
TRBJ2-7,NA,NA,TRBV6-1,TGTGCCAGCAGTGAATTTCAGGTTCCCTACGAGCAGTACTTC,CASSEFQVPYEQYF